This T cell receptor beta chain was obtained from a study of cytotoxic CD8 clonotypes in ibrutinib-treated CLL. V dropped 0 bases and J dropped 5 bases, with 12 bases sitting between them. CDR1 and CDR2 from the germline V gene are SGHRS and YFSETQ. The CDR3 is 14 amino acids. Only in-frame clones appear in the TCRdb table, and some are missing; sequencing was by immunoSEQ multiplex PCR. This sample has more than 110,000 clones, with around 84% found just once. The input for sequencing was PBMCs, taken after 36 months of ibrutinib treatment. The receptor comes from a human donor with chronic lymphocytic leukemia. The rearrangement uses TRBV5-1 and TRBJ2-7; tentatively, D is TRBD1 (5 bases). The DNA of the CDR3 is TGCGCCAGCAGCTTGGCCTACAGGTCTCACGAGCAGTACTTC. Protein sequence: CASSLAYRSHEQYF.